This TCR beta chain came from a study of blood T cells in healthy people across ages. Study results and limitations: Per million T cells, TCR beta diversity dropped about linearly as age rose.

The use of a sample-barcoded 5' primer and a J-beta primer mix characterized a second PCR of roughly 6 to 12 cycles. Tags on each cDNA molecule came from a template-switch adaptor with 12 random nucleotides. TCRdb used MiXCR to reprocess the 5' RACE reads, holding one entry per CDR3 protein. The sample lists 1.8 million or so distinct CDR3 sequences, approximately 40% occurring once. Deletions cut 7 bases from V and 2 bases from J, with 15 bases between. This CDR3 has 15 amino acids. The germline CDR1 and CDR2 sequences are MNHEY and SVGEGT. About this clonotype: Its antigen is undetermined.

The TCR sequence derives from a human donor in good health. The rearrangement joins TRBV6-2 or TRBV6-3 to TRBJ2-1; the D is unclear. Sequenced material: blood. This chain's CDR3 is CASTASKWAYNEQFF. CDR3 nucleotides: TGTGCCAGCACCGCCTCGAAATGGGCCTACAATGAGCAGTTCTTC.